The clone carrying this T cell receptor (beta chain) showed up just once. Its antigen is unknown. Using immunoSEQ multiplex PCR, the repertoire was profiled, and TCRdb retains in-frame clones only, with some absent. The data show about 3,100 clones, roughly 88% seen once. The CDR3 covers 12 residues. The V gene's germline CDR1 is SGHTA and CDR2 FQGNSA. V lost 6 bases and J lost 0, with 4 bases in between. The data were obtained in a study of immune cell composition in non-small cell lung cancer. About the research overall: Most cases were lung adenocarcinoma or squamous cell carcinoma.

Study-wide findings and caveats: Roughly 80% of squamous and about 30% of adenocarcinoma cases had tumour-associated clones >0.5%. It was not proven that tumour-reactive clones equal dominant tumour-associated clones.

DNA was extracted from unsorted cell suspensions stored frozen. Sequencing used lung tumor tissue. This TCR came from a human donor with non-small cell lung cancer. The chain combines TRBV7-2 with TRBJ2-3; D unresolved. The CDR3 protein is CASSTSTDTQYF. CDR3 sequence (DNA): TGTGCCAGCAGTACTAGCACAGATACGCAGTATTTT. The variable domain in full, completed from reference TRBV7-2 and TRBJ2-3, reads GAGVSQSPSNKVTEKGKDVELRCDPISGHTALYWYRQSLGQGLEFLIYFQGNSAPDKSGLPSDRFSAERTGGSVSTLTIQRTQQEDSAVYLCASSTSTDTQYFGPGTRLTVL.